These 9 T cell receptor beta chains were all obtained from the same sample, sequenced in a study of Graves' ophthalmopathy and Graves' hyperthyroidism. The authors amplified TCR beta CDR3 regions from RNA transcripts. HTBI primers served in a first-round RT-PCR, which a second-round multiplex PCR followed. TCRdb itself ran the multiplex PCR reads through MiXCR, one entry per CDR3 protein. The repertoire consists of about 740,000 distinct CDR3 sequences, with approximately 40% occurring once and the leading ten covering 35% to 55%. Sequencing was performed on peripheral blood. The receptors were sampled from an adult man with Graves' ophthalmopathy.

The table lists this clonotype with many counts. J is TRBJ2-5 and V is TRBV7-6; TRBD2 matches 9 bases. This CDR3 region has 14 residues. J gave up 2 bases and V 5 bases, and 3 bases lay outside the gene matches. CDR1 and CDR2 from the germline V gene are SGHVS and FNYEAQ. The CDR3 sequence: CASSQTSGQETQYF. As DNA, the CDR3 is TGTGCCAGCAGCCAGACTAGCGGACAAGAGACCCAGTACTTC.

Many counts were recorded for this clonotype. The chain couples TRBV29-1 to TRBJ1-5; D may be TRBD1 (5 bases). Trimming took off 0 bases at V and 10 bases at J, with 10 bases between the two ends. CDR3 length equals 12 residues. Germline V gene data show CDR1 as SQVTM and CDR2 as ANQGSEA. The CDR3 DNA follows: TGCAGCGTTGAAGATGGGGCAGGTCCCCAGCATTTT. Residues: CSVEDGAGPQHF.

To note about this clonotype: A clone one base away is much larger, so this may be a read error. The V gene is TRBV25-1, the J gene TRBJ2-2, with 8 nucleotides matching TRBD1. CDR3 length equals 16 residues. From germline, CDR1 is MGHDK and CDR2 SYGVNS. The CDR3 loop is CANSPVTGANTGELFF. The CDR3 DNA reads TGTGCCAACAGTCCCGTGACAGGGGCGAACACCGGGGAGCTGTTTTTT.

The chain combines TRBV14 with TRBJ2-6; TRBD1 might be the D (6 bases). With 2 bases removed from V and 4 bases from J, the gap between germline ends came to 15 bases. CDR3 length: 17 amino acids. Looked up from germline, CDR1 is SGHDN and CDR2 is FVKESK. The CDR3 region has the DNA TGTGCCAGCAGCCAATTCCTGGGGGCTACGGGGGCCAACGTCCTGACTTTC. This codes for CASSQFLGATGANVLTF.

The chain has TRBV20-1 and TRBJ1-1; D is perhaps TRBD1 (6 bases). Trimming shortened V by 3 bases and J by 11 bases, and 16 bases separated the two germline ends. Per germline, CDR1 DFQATT and CDR2 SNEGSKA (reference sequence). The CDR3 loop spans 12 amino acids. The chain's CDR3 is CSASEGGFRAFF. CDR3 bases: TGCAGTGCTAGTGAGGGGGGGTTTCGTGCTTTCTTT.

This chain uses TRBV9 with TRBJ1-1, with a weak D call TRBD1 (5 bases). Germline values: CDR1 SGDLS, CDR2 YYNGEE. The CDR3 is 15 residues long. Trimming shortened V by 0 bases and J by 1 base, and 10 bases separated the two germline ends. The CDR3 sequence is CASSVAAQANTEAFF. In DNA form, the CDR3 reads TGTGCCAGCAGCGTAGCTGCACAGGCGAACACTGAAGCTTTCTTT.

Note on this clonotype: This may stem from a read error, because a much larger clone lies one nucleotide away. The gene calls are TRBV6-2 or TRBV6-3 and TRBJ1-5, with D unclear. CDR3 size: 18 residues. Per germline, CDR1 MNHEY and CDR2 SVGEGT. V lost 2 bases and J lost 2, with 19 bases in between. CDR3 nucleotide sequence: TGTGCCAGCAGTTACCGAGACTTAGGCGCGTCAGGCAATCAGCCCCAGCATTTT. It encodes CASSYRDLGASGNQPQHF.

On this clonotype itself: This may arise from a read error, as a much more abundant clone is one base away. This chain uses TRBV7-9 with TRBJ1-1; no firm D call. Trimming pared 2 bases from V and 11 bases from J, leaving 9 bases between. From germline, CDR1 is SEHNR and CDR2 FQNEAQ (reference sequence). CDR3 length: 11 residues. The CDR3 DNA reads as TGTGCCAGCAGCTTATGGCAGGCGGCTTTCTTT. Protein sequence: CASSLWQAAFF.

This clonotype was found once. The V call is TRBV10-3, the J call TRBJ1-1; D not certain. The V and J ends lost 6 bases and 4 bases respectively, with 18 bases between them. The CDR3 sequence is 15 residues long. CDR1 is ENHRY and CDR2 is SYGVKD in the germline V gene. The CDR3 reads CAISKTATISTEAFF. CDR3 coding DNA: TGTGCCATCAGCAAGACGGCCACGATCTCCACTGAAGCTTTCTTT.